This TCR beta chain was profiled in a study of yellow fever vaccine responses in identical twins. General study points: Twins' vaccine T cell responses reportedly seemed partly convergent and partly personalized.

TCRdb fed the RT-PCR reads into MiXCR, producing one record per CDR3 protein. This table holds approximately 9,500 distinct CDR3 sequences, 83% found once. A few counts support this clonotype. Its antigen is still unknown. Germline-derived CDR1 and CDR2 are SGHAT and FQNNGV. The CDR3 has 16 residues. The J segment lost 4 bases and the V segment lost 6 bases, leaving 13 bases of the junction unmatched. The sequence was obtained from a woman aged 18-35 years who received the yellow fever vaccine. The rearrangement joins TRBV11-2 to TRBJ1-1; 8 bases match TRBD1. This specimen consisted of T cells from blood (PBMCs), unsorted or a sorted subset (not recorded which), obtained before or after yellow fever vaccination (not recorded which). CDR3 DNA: TGTGCCAGCAGACCCGGGACAGGCCTAATGGGCACTGAAGCTTTCTTT. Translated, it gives CASRPGTGLMGTEAFF.